One and the same sample provided the 2 T cell receptor beta chains below, sequenced in a study of STAT5B mutations in CD4+ large granular lymphocyte leukemia. Method: immunoSEQ multiplex PCR; TCRdb's copy keeps in-frame clones and lacks some. Of about 33,000 clones listed, roughly four fifths are singletons. The specimen sequenced was CD4+ T cells from blood buffy coats. The receptors were gathered from a human donor in good health.

This chain links TRBV5-6 with TRBJ2-3, with D possibly TRBD1 on 5 matching bases. The V gene lost 2 bases and the J gene lost 4 bases, with 8 bases spanning the gap. There are 13 residues in the CDR3. Germline V lookup: CDR1 SGHDT, CDR2 YYEEEE. The CDR3 region is CASSFQGADTQYF. The CDR3 DNA follows: TGTGCCAGCAGCTTCCAGGGTGCAGATACGCAGTATTTT. Full variable domain (remainder filled in from reference TRBV5-6 and TRBJ2-3): DAGVTQSPTHLIKTRGQQVTLRCSPKSGHDTVSWYQQALGQGPQFIFQYYEEEERQRGNFPDRFSGHQFPNYSSELNVNALLLGDSALYLCASSFQGADTQYFGPGTRLTVL.

The chain carries TRBV10-2 and TRBJ1-5, with D unclear. The CDR3 has 13 residues. The V gene lost 1 base and the J gene lost 9 bases, with 10 bases spanning the gap. CDR1 WSHSY and CDR2 SAAADI come from the germline V gene. The CDR3 nucleotides read TGCGCCAGCAGTGAGTTAAGGACGGGGCCCCAGCATTTT. It yields the protein CASSELRTGPQHF.